The present T cell receptor (beta chain) was sequenced within a study of naive and memory T cell subsets. Overall study results and limits: A few larger clonotypes appeared in naive repertoires, especially CD8, possibly memory cells re-expressing CD45RA. The power law exponent of TCR abundance differed between naive and memory cells.

This clonotype was observed a handful of times. The antigen is unknown. An equimolar mix of two oligonucleotides served as the beta constant-region primer for TRBC1 and TRBC2. Ligated cDNA was amplified by four rounds of PCR with nested alpha and beta constant-region primers and SP2. MiXCR was run by TCRdb on the UMI-ligation and nested PCR reads, yielding one entry per CDR3 protein. The table has around 140,000 distinct CDR3 sequences, under 25% seen once. This CDR3 is 15 amino acids long. Between the trimmed V and J ends, which lost 5 bases and 1 base, there was a span of 14 bases. Germline values: CDR1 SGHTA, CDR2 FQGNSA.

The origin of this receptor is a human donor in good health. The chain employs TRBV7-2 and TRBJ1-1; D ambiguous. Sequencing was done on a sample of naive CD4+ T cells from blood. DNA of the CDR3: TGTGCCAGCAGCCCGGGAGAGTTAGCGAACACTGAAGCTTTCTTT. This gives the protein CASSPGELANTEAFF.